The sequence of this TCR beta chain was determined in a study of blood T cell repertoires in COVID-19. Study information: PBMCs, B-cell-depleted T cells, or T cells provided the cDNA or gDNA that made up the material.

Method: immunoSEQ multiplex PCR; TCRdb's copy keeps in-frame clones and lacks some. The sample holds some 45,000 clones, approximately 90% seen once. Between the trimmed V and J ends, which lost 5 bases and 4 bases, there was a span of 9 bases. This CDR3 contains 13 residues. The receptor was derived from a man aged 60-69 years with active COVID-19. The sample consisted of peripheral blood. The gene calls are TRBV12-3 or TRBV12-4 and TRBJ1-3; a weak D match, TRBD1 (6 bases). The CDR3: CASSTGRGNTIYF. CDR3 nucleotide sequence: TGTGCCAGCAGTACAGGGCGAGGAAACACCATATATTTT.